This T cell receptor beta chain stems from a study of breast tumors, draining lymph nodes, adjacent tissues (dated by TCRdb to 2016 to 2018). Looking at the study overall: The study compared TCR beta repertoires across tumor, adjacent nontumor tissue and axillary lymph nodes from breast cancer patients. The study was designed to assess the relationships and possible T-cell exchange between tumor, surrounding tissue and draining lymph node repertoires in human breast cancer. The research as a whole found: Rather than being directly demonstrated, the conclusion that tumor T cells originate in lymph nodes was presented as consistent with a hypothesis. The similarity between tumor and nontumor tissue repertoires was significantly greater in luminal-like breast cancer than in basal-like breast cancer. Tumors showed preferential V and J gene usage, and their T-cell repertoire diversity fell below that of lymph nodes yet above that of nontumor tissue. The data were judged consistent with most tumor T cells deriving from the lymph node and then expanding within tumor tissue.

The axillary draining lymph nodes of breast cancer patients were the source of the lymph node samples. Data came from an Illumina HiSeq 2000. Multiplex PCR amplification was used to generate the TCR beta chain libraries. High-throughput sequencing was used to analyze the amplified TCR beta chain products. The public sequencing data were trimmed at Q25 with fastp and processed into clonotypes with MiXCR by TCRdb, which kept only in-frame beta chains. One record per CDR3 amino acid sequence lists the most common genes and DNA. In all, the sample holds about 150,000 distinct CDR3 sequences, and more than 20% of those were seen once. About 2.4% of the sample is held by the ten biggest clonotypes. With respect to this clonotype: Its antigen remains unidentified. Being one base from a much bigger clone, this may be a read error.

Based on the germline V gene, the CDR1 and CDR2 sequences are SGHTA and FQGNSA. V and J are trimmed by 3 bases and 1 base, and the gene matches miss 5 bases of the junction. Measured from the cysteine to the phenylalanine, the CDR3 is 16 residues long. Here the CDR3 DNA is all that survives: 48 bases in frame from base 1. The sequence came from a female donor with breast cancer. Some clones in this sample may be carry-over from other donors' samples. The V and J segments used are TRBV7-2 and TRBJ2-3; a stretch of 9 junction bases matches TRBD2. What was sequenced was axillary lymph node tissue. The DNA sequence reads TGTGCCAGCAGCTTGAGCGGGAGGCGGGGCACAGATACGCAGTATTTT. Translated, it gives CASSLSGRRGTDTQYF.